This T cell receptor (beta chain) was captured by sequencing in a study of blood T cell repertoires in COVID-19. Clones were read by immunoSEQ multiplex PCR, and TCRdb kept only the in-frame ones, dropping some. The sample includes roughly 100,000 clones, roughly 80% of them seen just once. The V segment lost 7 bases and the J segment 2 bases; nucleotides outside the gene matches: 16. The germline CDR1 and CDR2 sequences are MNHEY and SMNVEV (reference sequence). CDR3 length: 19 amino acids. The TCR was taken from a man aged 80 or over with acute or convalescent COVID-19. The genes are TRBV27 and TRBJ2-1, with TRBD2 identical over 11 bases. Material: peripheral blood. The CDR3 region has the DNA TGTGCCAGCACATGGGGGACTGCGGGACTAGCGGACCCCTACAATGAGCAGTTCTTC. Translation gives CASTWGTAGLADPYNEQFF.